Included here is one TCR beta chain sequence, with context. This clone's antigen is unknown. No base quality information exists; no much larger clone differs at one position. The cohort comprised under 700 healthy bone marrow donors. At the time of sampling, every cohort member was nominally healthy, though immune exposures that went unrecorded were likely present. The donor tested CMV seropositive, placing the donor among the approximately 290 seropositive members of the cohort. Every donor gave a peripheral blood sample, and the peripheral blood mononuclear cells from that sample were used for TCR beta sequencing. Genomic DNA extraction from the blood cell samples was performed with the Qiagen DNeasy Blood Extraction Kit. Library preparation used the immunoSEQ multiplex PCR assay. A mixture of 60 forward primers for TCR Vbeta segments and 13 reverse primers for TCR Jbeta segments was used in the multiplex PCR. The CDR3 region of rearranged TCR beta genes was amplified from genomic DNA with a multiplex PCR assay. On the Illumina HiSeq System, the amplified TCR beta libraries were sequenced as 87-base-pair reads. Processing in the source paper ran as follows. In a later analysis, some 80 million unique TCR beta chains were counted across the 500 to 700 repertoires, and about 9.9 million of these chains were shared by at least two donors. Raw reads were error-corrected and collapsed into unique sequences by a nearest-neighbor algorithm in which closely related sequences were merged to remove PCR and sequencing errors. Alignment of CDR3 sequences to IMGT reference sequences was used to assign V, D and J gene segments. For a sequence to be retained, a match of at least six nucleotides was required to both a V gene segment and a J gene segment. A rearrangement was called productive if the CDR3 had no stop codons and remained in frame with V and J, and every other rearrangement was called non-productive. Following IMGT convention, CDR3 was defined as the stretch from the second conserved V-encoded cysteine to the conserved J-encoded phenylalanine. The earlier analysis of about 590 of the donors excluded sequences that lacked an unambiguous match to a single V gene segment. An earlier analysis of about 600 of the donors called V segments functional above 56.7% productive rearrangements and segregating when the between-donor standard deviation exceeded 5%. A statistical classification framework was developed to diagnose cytomegalovirus status using the catalog of TCR beta chain sequences. In a later analysis, TCR nucleotide sequences were compared against IMGT/GENE-DB human TR gene sequences so that V and J genes could be assigned. The TCRdist pipeline was used in a later analysis to assign CDR3 sequences and most-parsimonious VDJ recombination scenarios. In a later analysis, each TCR beta chain was defined by its CDR3 amino acid sequence together with its V-gene family, and reads lacking a unique V-gene family were excluded. In a later analysis, nearly 600 highly shared, low-generation-probability nucleotide sequences were removed to address suspected cross-contamination and a sequencing artifact. In a later analysis, a clonal expansion index was calculated for each public chain from normalized within-repertoire ranks of inferred template counts. Generation probabilities in a later analysis came from a VDJ recombination model fitted to out-of-frame rearrangements, and those results were checked against IGoR. Hypergeometric tests were used in a later analysis to score TCR-TCR, TCR-HLA and TCR-CMV co-occurrence, with a repertoire-size bias correction applied to the TCR pairs. To estimate false discovery rates, a later analysis permuted the HLA or CMV assignments 20 times. A later analysis grouped co-occurring TCRs with DBSCAN, adding TCRdist sequence similarity when clustering within HLA-allele-positive subsets. Repertoires with fewer than 30,000 or more than 120,000 public chains were left out of co-occurrence clustering, as were a handful of repertoires with anomalous nucleotide sharing. TCRdb took over this immuneACCESS table, retaining in-frame rearrangements with V and J assigned. Such tables are incomplete; in checked studies, under half of the missing clones stem from an unresolved V gene, and the remainder is unexplained. The DNA was the basis for D and trimming; V, J and clone size are from that table. This sample comprises over 150,000 clones, approximately 77% of them detected only once. The ten most abundant clones make up 7% to 8.5% of the sample.

The data were taken from a study of cytomegalovirus exposure and HLA in healthy donors listed by TCRdb under 2017. Describing the broader study: In an earlier analysis of 587 of the donors, 276 Gb of sequence data and 95 million to 130 million unique TCR beta sequences from about 190 million T cells were reported. Genome-wide SNP genotypes for about 55% of the roughly 670 donors were used in a later genetic analysis, which treated that subset as a discovery cohort. The study used immunosequencing to profile the T cell repertoires of 666 subjects and linked those repertoires to cytomegalovirus serostatus. The study was designed to test whether signatures of past pathogen exposure could be identified by cataloging public T cell receptors. Among the approximately 400 genotyped donors, about 83% belonged to the genetic ancestry cluster associated with self-reported Caucasian donors. In a later analysis, previously published TCR beta repertoires from 670 or so donors were re-analyzed and high-resolution HLA genotyping was added so that TCR occurrence patterns could be studied. Typing coverage differed by locus: A, B, C, DRB1 and DQB1 were typed in about 620-640 donors, DQA1 in about 510, DPA1 in 606, and DPB1 in just under 490. The study combined high-throughput TCR immunosequencing, statistical association of individual TCRs with disease status, and machine learning to predict cytomegalovirus infection status. Donor age, sex, ethnicity and CMV serostatus were compiled together with the repertoire data. Rather than using new phenotypic data, the later analysis identified candidate immune exposures from TCR beta sequences and from how often those sequences occurred across donors. An earlier analysis of approximately 630 of the donors applied high-throughput TCR beta sequencing to assess whether each TCR beta V gene segment acted as functional or pseudogenic. All discovery cohort repertoires had been generated using a single sequencing platform. Four to six DR-DQ haplotypes were handled as single units for association and clustering, since linkage in the cohort was strong. In addition to the first cohort of roughly 700 subjects, a separate validation cohort of some 120 different subjects was used. HLA typing covered class I and class II loci at four-digit resolution. Across 300 to 400 genotyped donors of the cohort, an average of about 250,000 unique TCR beta nucleotide sequences per donor were sequenced, and 15% to 20% of those sequences were non-productive. Roughly 300 gigabases of sequencing data and 70 million to 95 million unique TCR sequences made up an early release that covered approximately 650 HLA-typed donors. Findings and caveats that apply to the study as a whole: The authors suggested that the approach could potentially be generalized to other disease states and immunological phenotypes. A group of highly shared sequence variants was considered likely to be a technical artifact of the sequencing pipeline. In a later analysis, TCR association rates were found to vary across HLA loci, with the most associated TCRs seen for DRB1 alleles and the fewest for HLA-C alleles. In both the original and validation cohorts, the classifier was reported to diagnose cytomegalovirus status with high specificity and sensitivity. Because counts were too low, seventeen rarely observed V segments, including chromosome 9 orphons, were excluded from the earlier analysis of fewer than 650 of the donors. An association between a missense DCLRE1C variant and V-gene and J-gene trimming of TCR beta chains was found in a later genetic analysis and replicated in an independent cohort. In a later analysis, HLA-associated TCR beta chains were found to be more clonally expanded and to have lower generation probabilities than equally common non-associated chains. The 87-base-pair reads could not distinguish some IMGT-functional V segments, including TRBV6-2 and TRBV6-3, so those segments were excluded. A later analysis associated about 17,000 TCR beta sequences with specific HLA alleles at a false discovery rate of 0.05. When HLA alleles, especially DR and DQ, strongly co-occurred, attributing TCR associations to individual alleles was difficult. In an earlier analysis of approximately 600 of the donors, most TCR beta V segments were observed in productive rearrangements about 87% or about 30% of the time, broadly matching IMGT annotations. A few of the identified cytomegalovirus-associated TCR beta chains were confirmed in vitro to be specific for cytomegalovirus antigens. According to a later analysis, most CMV-associated TCR beta chains appeared to be HLA-restricted, and the HLA associations seemed to be driven largely by CMV exposure. A further reported finding was that TCR beta sequences accurately predicted the HLA-A and HLA-B alleles for most subjects in the first cohort. Because some donors lacked HLA typing at each locus, the association tests relied only on the typed subset. The only immune exposure information available for the cohort was CMV serostatus. Several of the top co-occurrence clusters appeared to be linked to parvovirus B19, influenza, CMV and Epstein-Barr virus, according to a later analysis. This cohort had only TCR beta chains sequenced, and the lack of alpha or paired-chain data limited which features could be detected. Roughly uniform sequencing depth across donors was assumed in presence/absence analyses, although this assumption may not hold. According to a later genetic analysis, donors in an Asian-associated ancestry cluster had fewer N-insertions in productive TCRs than the approximately 650-donor mean. The study listed 150 to 200 TCR beta chains as associated with cytomegalovirus. Correlated functional status among segregating V segments might be attributable to linkage disequilibrium, but an unknown experimental factor could not be ruled out. Most TCR sequences were seen in very few donors, while some public TCRs were found in many individuals.

From the germline V gene, CDR1 is SGHTS and CDR2 is YDEGEE. CDR3 length: 16 amino acids, cysteine to phenylalanine. Only the CDR3 DNA is retained, 48 bases long and in frame from the first base. At the junction V is shortened by 2 bases and J by 0 bases; bases outside the gene matches: 6. The sequenced sample consisted of PBMCs. The TCR comes from a male donor in good health and CMV-seropositive. The chain is made from TRBV5-8 and TRBJ1-1, and TRBD1 aligns with 8 junction nucleotides. The nucleotide sequence reads as follows: TGTGCCAGCAGCTTACGGACAGGGTGGATGAACACTGAAGCTTTCTTT. Its protein product is CASSLRTGWMNTEAFF.